The 13 T cell receptor beta chains in this list originate from one sample, sequenced in a study of cytomegalovirus exposure and HLA in healthy donors. PCR involved 60 Vbeta and 13 Jbeta primers. TCRdb's copy holds only in-frame clones and misses some; the assay was immunoSEQ multiplex PCR. This repertoire shows 85,000 to 110,000 clones, around 77% found once; its top ten account for approximately 4%. The specimen was PBMCs. The receptors were gathered from a man aged 45-65 years in good health and CMV-seropositive.

V is TRBV5-4 and J is TRBJ2-2; 13 bases match TRBD2. This CDR3 has 16 residues. CDR1 is SGHNT and CDR2 is YYREEE in the germline V gene (reference sequence). V shed 4 bases, J shed 7 bases, and the junction held 7 bases outside the gene matches. The DNA of the CDR3 is TGTGCCAGCAGCCCCGGACTAGCGGGAGCGAACGGGGAGCTGTTTTTT. Its translation: CASSPGLAGANGELFF. Together with reference TRBV5-4 and TRBJ2-2, the CDR3 gives the full variable domain: ETGVTQSPTHLIKTRGQQVTLRCSSQSGHNTVSWYQQALGQGPQFIFQYYREEENGRGNFPPRFSGLQFPNYSSELNVNALELDDSALYLCASSPGLAGANGELFFGEGSRLTVL.

The chain couples TRBV28 to TRBJ1-1; 7 bases align to TRBD1. Germline V gives CDR1 MDHEN, CDR2 SYDVKM. The CDR3 loop spans 14 amino acids. The ends lost 6 bases at V and 1 base at J; junction bases unmatched: 5. The CDR3 spells CASRQGQRNTEAFF. The CDR3 DNA reads as TGTGCCAGCAGGCAGGGACAGCGGAACACTGAAGCTTTCTTT.

J is TRBJ1-2 and V is TRBV18; possibly TRBD1 for D (5 bases). The V gene's germline CDR1 is KGHSH and CDR2 LQKENI. The CDR3 consists of 14 residues. Trimming removed 2 bases from V and 7 bases from J, with 14 bases in between. For the CDR3, the DNA is TGTGCCAGCTCACCAGAAGGGACTTTAGGTGGCTACACCTTC. Protein product: CASSPEGTLGGYTF.

The chain links TRBV19 to TRBJ2-5; the match to TRBD2 covers 7 bases. The CDR3 is made up of 16 amino acids. J was trimmed by 0 bases and V by 5 bases; bases with no gene match: 9. The V gene's germline CDR1 is LNHDA and CDR2 SQIVND (reference sequence). The CDR3 DNA reads TGTGCCAGTAGTCTCCGGGGGAGGGGAGACCAAGAGACCCAGTACTTC. Its protein is CASSLRGRGDQETQYF.

This chain uses TRBV9 with TRBJ1-5; 8 nucleotides agree with TRBD1. Germline trimming cut 3 bases from V and 2 bases from J; bases unmatched to any gene: 4. Germline V gene sequence: CDR1 SGDLS, CDR2 YYNGEE. The CDR3 runs 15 residues. The chain's CDR3 is CASSAGGLGNQPQHF. CDR3 nucleotides: TGTGCCAGCAGCGCAGGGGGCCTGGGCAATCAGCCCCAGCATTTT.

The gene calls are TRBV19 and TRBJ2-7; a possible D gene is TRBD1 (5 bases). The germline V gene encodes CDR1 LNHDA and CDR2 SQIVND (reference sequence). The CDR3 is made up of 14 amino acids. The ends were cut back, 6 bases at V and 3 bases at J, with 15 bases in the middle. The CDR3 DNA reads as TGTGCCAGTAGCCCTAGGGGTTACTTCTACGAGCAGTACTTC. It specifies CASSPRGYFYEQYF.

V usage is TRBV7-2 and J usage is TRBJ2-1; TRBD2 matches at 9 bases. This CDR3 region has 16 residues. The V gene's germline CDR1 is SGHTA and CDR2 FQGNSA. V was clipped by 1 base and J by 2 bases; unmatched bases: 3. This CDR3 is CASSLGLAGPYNEQFF. CDR3 coding DNA: TGTGCCAGCAGCTTAGGGCTAGCGGGACCCTACAATGAGCAGTTCTTC.

The chain uses TRBV18 and TRBJ1-1, with D uncertain. Per germline, CDR1 KGHSH and CDR2 LQKENI. The CDR3 runs to 15 residues. V lost 3 bases and J 1 base, leaving 12 bases between the germline ends. The CDR3 coding sequence is TGTGCCAGCTCACCCTCAGACTTGGGGAACACTGAAGCTTTCTTT. It specifies CASSPSDLGNTEAFF.

The genes are TRBV13 and TRBJ2-7; D might be TRBD1 (6 bases). The V end lost 0 bases, the J end lost 4 bases, and 13 bases lay between the germline ends. Germline V CDR1 and CDR2: PRHDT, FYEKMQ (reference sequence). CDR3 length: 15 amino acids. For the CDR3, the DNA is TGTGCCAGCAGCTTAGGACAGGGAACTTTATACGAGCAGTACTTC. Its protein is CASSLGQGTLYEQYF.

The chain is built from TRBV5-1 and TRBJ1-4, with a tentative D call TRBD1 (6 bases). Germline V CDR1 and CDR2: SGHRS, YFSETQ. This CDR3 has 14 amino acids. V shed 0 bases and J shed 3 bases, with 6 bases lying between them. The DNA of the CDR3 is TGCGCCAGCAGCTTGGGACAGGCTAATGAAAAACTGTTTTTT. It translates to CASSLGQANEKLFF.

This clone occurred once. This chain connects TRBV7-9 to TRBJ1-2, with D perhaps matching TRBD1 (6 bases). The length of the CDR3 is 18 residues. CDR1 is SEHNR, CDR2 FQNEAQ, per germline (reference sequence). V dropped 5 bases and J dropped 0 bases, with 22 bases sitting between them. CDR3 nucleotide sequence: TGTGCCAGCAGCCGATGGGGCGGGGGGGCGAATCCTAACTATGGCTACACCTTC. Protein product: CASSRWGGGANPNYGYTF.

The rearrangement uses TRBV5-1 and TRBJ2-1, with 12 bases fitting TRBD2. This CDR3 region has 16 residues. The germline CDR1 and CDR2 sequences are SGHRS and YFSETQ. The junction had 6 bases not matched to a gene; V was cut back by 4 bases and J by 4 bases. The DNA of the CDR3 is TGCGCCAGCAGCGGGGGACTAGCGGGTGGATACAATGAGCAGTTCTTC. This encodes CASSGGLAGGYNEQFF.

The rearrangement uses TRBV6-6 and TRBJ2-7, with 7 bases matching TRBD1. CDR3 length equals 16 residues. Trimming cost V 2 bases and J 5 bases; bases outside gene matches: 12. Germline V CDR1 and CDR2: MNHNY, SVGAGI (reference sequence). This chain's CDR3 is CASSYLPTGDRDEQYF. The CDR3 bases are TGTGCCAGCAGTTACCTGCCTACAGGGGACCGGGACGAGCAGTACTTC.